This T cell receptor beta chain was found in a study of blood T cell repertoires in COVID-19. The wider study: T cells, B-cell-depleted T cells, or PBMCs provided the cDNA or gDNA that served as material.

The CDR3 runs 11 residues. Trimming took 9 bases from V and 7 from J, leaving 12 bases between them. Germline values: CDR1 MDHEN, CDR2 SYDVKM. Using immunoSEQ multiplex PCR, the repertoire was profiled, and TCRdb retains in-frame clones only, with some absent. The table has roughly 190,000 clones, 90% seen once; the top ten hold 0.5% to 0.6%. The chain combines TRBV28 with TRBJ1-1; TRBD1 is a possible D gene (6 bases). This TCR was recovered from a man between 45 and 60 years old with acute or convalescent COVID-19. Sequencing input: peripheral blood. The CDR3 nucleotides read TGTGCCAGTACAGGGTACGGTGAAGCTTTCTTT. As protein: CASTGYGEAFF. Full variable domain (remainder filled in from reference TRBV28 and TRBJ1-1): DVKVTQSSRYLVKRTGEKVFLECVQDMDHENMFWYRQDPGLGLRLIYFSYDVKMKEKGDIPEGYSVSREKKERFSLILESASTNQTSMYLCASTGYGEAFFGQGTRLTVV.